The rows below give T cell receptor beta chains drawn from one sample of a study of T-cell memory formation after mild COVID-19. TCRdb re-called the 5' RACE reads through MiXCR, storing one row per CDR3 protein. The top ten hold 31% of the sample, which has tens of thousands of distinct CDR3 sequences, 14% seen once. Material: PBMCs or a T cell subset sorted from them (not recorded which). The receptors were sampled from an adult woman who had mild COVID-19 (a few samples of this study predate the infection). Cell type and time point are not known. Both conserved end residues are part of each CDR3. A D gene is named only where the DNA matches it firmly. Not all rows give a size; the values are once, few, many and, for expanded clones, a class.

>TRBJ2-1|TRBV6-5|15|TRBD1|few
TGTGCCAGCAGTTTCTACAGGGGGGACTACAATGAGCAGTTCTTC
CASSFYRGDYNEQFF
>TRBJ2-1|TRBV7-9|16|.|.
TGTGCCAGCAGCTTATTCGCGGAGGACCCCTACAATGAGCAGTTCTTC
CASSLFAEDPYNEQFF
>TRBJ2-7|TRBV4-3|15|.|.
TGCGCCAGCAGCCAAGAGGCGGCGGAGGCCTACGAGCAGTACTTC
CASSQEAAEAYEQYF
>TRBJ1-2|TRBV5-6|14|.|few
TGTGCCAGCAGCGACTGGACAGCTAACTATGGCTACACCTTC
CASSDWTANYGYTF
>TRBJ2-2|TRBV7-8|15|TRBD2|.
TGTGCCAGCAGCTTACTAGCGGTAAACACCGGGGAGCTGTTTTTT
CASSLLAVNTGELFF
>TRBJ2-3|TRBV18|16|TRBD2|.
TGTGCCAGCTCACCACCCCAGCGGGGCCTCACAGATACGCAGTATTTT
CASSPPQRGLTDTQYF
>TRBJ2-5|TRBV30|12|TRBD2|.
TGTGCCTGGAATACCGGGAGGGAGACCCAGTACTTC
CAWNTGRETQYF
>TRBJ2-5|TRBV6-5|14|.|many
TGTGCCAGCAGTTACTCGTCCAGGGGTGAGACCCAGTACTTC
CASSYSSRGETQYF
>TRBJ1-5|TRBV15|13|.|many
TGTGCCACCAGCAGAGAGAGAGTTCAGCCCCAGCATTTT
CATSRERVQPQHF
>TRBJ2-2|TRBV7-6|16|TRBD2|few
TGTGCCAGCAGCCGTGGACTAGCGGGAGGTACCGGGGAGCTGTTTTTT
CASSRGLAGGTGELFF
>TRBJ2-7|TRBV4-3|15|.|many
TGCGCCAGCAGCCAAGATCGGCAGGGGACCTACGAGCAGTACTTC
CASSQDRQGTYEQYF
>TRBJ2-3|TRBV5-1|16|TRBD2|.
TGCGCCAGCAGCAGAAAAGCGGGAGGGCCCACAGATACGCAGTATTTT
CASSRKAGGPTDTQYF
>TRBJ2-7|TRBV5-1|16|.|few
TGCGCCAGCAGCCTATGGGCCGCGGGGGCTACCTACGAGCAGTACTTC
CASSLWAAGATYEQYF
>TRBJ2-7|TRBV11-3|14|TRBD1|.
TGTGCCAGCAGCCCTCAACAGGGGGCCTACGAGCAGTACTTC
CASSPQQGAYEQYF
>TRBJ2-5|TRBV18|15|TRBD2|.
TGTGCCAGCTCCGAGAACGGACTAGAGAGGGAGACCCAGTACTTC
CASSENGLERETQYF
>TRBJ2-5|TRBV12-3/TRBV12-4|16|.|.
TGTGCCAGCAGTGTTCATAGCGGTAACCTCCAAGAGACCCAGTACTTC
CASSVHSGNLQETQYF
>TRBJ1-2|TRBV12-3/TRBV12-4|13|.|.
TGTGCCAGCATCCCCGGGACCGACTATGGCTACACCTTC
CASIPGTDYGYTF
>TRBJ1-1|TRBV5-1|14|TRBD1|.
TGCGCCAGCACATACAGGGGGCAGTTCACTGAAGCTTTCTTT
CASTYRGQFTEAFF
>TRBJ2-7|TRBV15|16|.|.
TGTGCCACCAGCAGAGAACGTGCGACGAGCTCCTACGAGCAGTACTTC
CATSRERATSSYEQYF
>TRBJ2-5|TRBV6-5|17|TRBD2|.
TGTGCCAGCAGTGGGTGGACTAGCGGAGGTATCCAAGAGACCCAGTACTTC
CASSGWTSGGIQETQYF
>TRBJ2-5|TRBV12-5|14|.|.
TGTGCTAGTGCCCTGGGGAGGGGGGAAGAGACCCAGTACTTC
CASALGRGEETQYF
>TRBJ2-3|TRBV7-8|16|.|.
TGTGCCAGCAGCAGGACTGGCGCAGGGGCCACAGATACGCAGTATTTT
CASSRTGAGATDTQYF
>TRBJ2-1|TRBV7-6|16|.|few
TGTGCCAGCAGCTTAGGGGGAGCGGAGGCCTACAATGAGCAGTTCTTC
CASSLGGAEAYNEQFF
>TRBJ2-7|TRBV2|13|TRBD2|few
TGTGCCAGCAGTATCAGCGGGAGCTACGAGCAGTACTTC
CASSISGSYEQYF
>TRBJ2-1|TRBV7-3|17|TRBD2|few
TGTGCCAGCAGCTTAGTCCCTAGCGGGAGGGCCCCCAATGAGCAGTTCTTC
CASSLVPSGRAPNEQFF
>TRBJ2-7|TRBV11-2|17|.|few
TGTGCCAGCAGCCCCCCGGGCTTAGGCGGGCACTACGTCGAGCAGTACTTC
CASSPPGLGGHYVEQYF
>TRBJ2-7|TRBV7-2|13|.|.
TGTGCCAGCAGCCCGTCCGTTTCGTACGAGCAGTACTTC
CASSPSVSYEQYF
>TRBJ1-1|TRBV29-1|12|TRBD1|once
TGCAGCGTTCCTGGACAGGGGACTGAAGCTTTCTTT
CSVPGQGTEAFF
>TRBJ1-5|TRBV23-1|16|.|.
TGCGCCAGCAGTCAATCGAGAGGGATGAGCAATCAGCCCCAGCATTTT
CASSQSRGMSNQPQHF
>TRBJ2-1|TRBV4-3|16|TRBD2|few
TGCGCCAGCAGCCCGTTTCTAGCGGGCACCTACAATGAGCAGTTCTTC
CASSPFLAGTYNEQFF
>TRBJ2-4|TRBV30|14|.|few
TGTGCCTGGAGGCCGAAGGACCCAGAAAACATTCAGTACTTC
CAWRPKDPENIQYF
>TRBJ2-7|TRBV7-3|15|TRBD2|few
TGTGCCAGCAGCCCCCAGCGGGGTCCTTCTTACGAGCAGTACTTC
CASSPQRGPSYEQYF
>TRBJ2-2|TRBV7-8|16|TRBD1|.
TGTGCCAGCAGCTCCCAGGACAGGGGGGTGGCCGGGGAGCTGTTTTTT
CASSSQDRGVAGELFF
>TRBJ2-5|TRBV5-1|14|.|.
TGCGCCAGCAGCCCAGACCGACAAGAAGAGACCCAGTACTTC
CASSPDRQEETQYF
>TRBJ1-5|TRBV9|15|.|.
TGTGCCAGCAGCGTAGAAGGGGGTAGCAATCAGCCCCAGCATTTT
CASSVEGGSNQPQHF
>TRBJ1-4|TRBV18|14|.|.
TGTGCCAGCTCACCGAGGACAGATAATGAAAAACTGTTTTTT
CASSPRTDNEKLFF
>TRBJ2-1|TRBV7-8|15|.|few
TGTGCCAGCAGCCCCACCTTGGGCTCCTACAATGAGCAGTTCTTC
CASSPTLGSYNEQFF
>TRBJ1-1|TRBV28|17|.|many
TGTGCCAGCAGTTTATTTGGTCCCCTCAGGGTGAGCACTGAAGCTTTCTTT
CASSLFGPLRVSTEAFF
>TRBJ1-1|TRBV5-1|17|TRBD1|.
TGCGCCAGCAGCTCCATTCCGGGACAGGGGGCCAACACTGAAGCTTTCTTT
CASSSIPGQGANTEAFF
>TRBJ1-2|TRBV29-1|13|.|few
TGCAGCGGATTCGGGGCACATTCATATGGCTACACCTTC
CSGFGAHSYGYTF
>TRBJ2-4|TRBV3-1|16|.|once
TGTGCCAGCAGCCAAGATATGGCGGGGGCCAAAAACATTCAGTACTTC
CASSQDMAGAKNIQYF
>TRBJ2-1|TRBV11-2|16|TRBD2|.
TGTGCCAGCAGCTCAGACGGGCTAGCGGGGTACAATGAGCAGTTCTTC
CASSSDGLAGYNEQFF
>TRBJ2-1|TRBV4-3|16|TRBD1|few
TGCGCCAGCAGCCAAGATCTAGGGACAGGCGCTGGTGAGCAGTTCTTC
CASSQDLGTGAGEQFF
>TRBJ2-7|TRBV10-3|14|TRBD2|few
TGTGCCATCAGTGCGACTAGCGGGAGCCACGAGCAGTACTTC
CAISATSGSHEQYF
>TRBJ2-6|TRBV24-1|13|.|few
TGTGCCACCAGTGACTCTGGGGCCAACGTCCTGACTTTC
CATSDSGANVLTF
>TRBJ2-1|TRBV6-2/TRBV6-3|15|.|.
TGTGCCAGCAGTTACCTGAAAAGGACATACAATGAGCAGTTCTTC
CASSYLKRTYNEQFF
>TRBJ2-7|TRBV27|12|.|few
TGTGCCAGCAGTTCTTACTCCTACGAGCAGTACTTC
CASSSYSYEQYF
>TRBJ2-7|TRBV9|15|.|.
TGTGCCAGCAGCGTAGACTACAGGTCCCTCCACGAGCAGTACTTC
CASSVDYRSLHEQYF
>TRBJ2-1|TRBV2|17|TRBD2|.
TGTGCCAGCAGTGGGGGGGGTGACTATCGCTCCTACAATGAGCAGTTCTTC
CASSGGGDYRSYNEQFF
>TRBJ2-1|TRBV7-8|14|TRBD1|many
TGTGCCAGCAGCATGGACAGGGCGTCCAATGAGCAGTTCTTC
CASSMDRASNEQFF